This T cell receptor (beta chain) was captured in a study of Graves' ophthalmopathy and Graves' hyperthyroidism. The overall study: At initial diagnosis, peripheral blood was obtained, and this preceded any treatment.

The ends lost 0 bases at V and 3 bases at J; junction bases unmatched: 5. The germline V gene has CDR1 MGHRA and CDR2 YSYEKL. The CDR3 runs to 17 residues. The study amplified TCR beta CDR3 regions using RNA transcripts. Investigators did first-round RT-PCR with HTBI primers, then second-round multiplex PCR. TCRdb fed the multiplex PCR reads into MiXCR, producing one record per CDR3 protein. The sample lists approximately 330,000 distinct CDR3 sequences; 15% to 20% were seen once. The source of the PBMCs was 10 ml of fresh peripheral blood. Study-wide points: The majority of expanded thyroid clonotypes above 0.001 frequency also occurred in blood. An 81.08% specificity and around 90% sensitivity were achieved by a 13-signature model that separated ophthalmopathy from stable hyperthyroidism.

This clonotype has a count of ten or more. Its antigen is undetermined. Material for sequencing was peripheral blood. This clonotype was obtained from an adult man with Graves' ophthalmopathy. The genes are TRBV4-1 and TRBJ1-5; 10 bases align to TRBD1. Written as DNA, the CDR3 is TGCGCCAGCAGCCAAGATCCTGGACAGGGGGACAATCAGCCCCAGCATTTT. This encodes CASSQDPGQGDNQPQHF.